This note documents a single T cell receptor (beta chain) sequence. Its antigen remains unidentified. Synthesis of TCR beta cDNA relied on 5'RACE template switching carrying UMIs. TCRdb reprocessed the 5' RACE reads and keeps a single row for each CDR3 protein, giving no DNA. The table for this sample gives over 150,000 distinct CDR3 sequences. These data belong to a study of T cells expressing NK-cell markers. Study-level background: It was sorted CD3+CD56+NKG2C+, CD3+CD56+NKG2C- and CD3+CD56-NKG2C+ T cells that supplied the TCR beta repertoires.

General observations from the study: Each of a handful of donors carried dominant NKG2C+ clonotypes accounting for roughly 1.0-7.5% of CD8+ T cells.

The receptor comes from a man aged 18-75 years in good health. Material: blood T cells: a sorted CD56 or NKG2C T cell subset, CD4+ or CD8+ T cells, or bulk PBMC T cells (not recorded which).

CDR3 amino acids: CASSWQGAPKNEQFF. The rearrangement links TRBV6-5 to TRBJ2-1. Per the germline V gene, CDR1 is MNHEY and CDR2 is SVGAGI. This CDR3 is built from 15 residues.